The TCR beta chain under discussion was sequenced for a study of identifying expanded T cells in peripheral blood. Sequenced by immunoSEQ multiplex PCR; TCRdb stores in-frame clones only, minus some. Altogether about 94,000 clones are present, roughly 88% being singletons, with the ten largest covering approximately 5.2%. Healthy donors had no documented immune events, such as infections, while sampled. The receptor was derived from a person aged 18 to 75 in good health. Sequenced sample: blood.

The CDR3 coding sequence is TGTGCCAGCAGCTTTAAGGGTTTCTACGAGCAGTACTTC. Protein: CASSFKGFYEQYF. J is TRBJ2-7 and V is TRBV13; no definite D call. Trimming removed 3 bases at V and 3 bases at J, with 9 bases between. There are 13 residues in the CDR3. CDR1 is PRHDT and CDR2 is FYEKMQ in the germline V gene (reference sequence).